This passage covers 7 T cell receptor beta chains from one sample sequenced in a study of cytomegalovirus exposure and HLA in healthy donors. PCR amplification relied on 60 Vbeta primers (plus 13 Jbeta primers). Data came from immunoSEQ multiplex PCR; TCRdb stores just in-frame clones and leaves some out. This sample's clone table lists around 30,000 clones. Sequenced: PBMCs. These receptors were taken from a man in his thirties or forties in good health and CMV-seronegative.

The J gene is TRBJ1-4, the V gene TRBV11-2, with 10 bases that match TRBD1. The CDR3 is 16 residues long. Looked up from germline, CDR1 is SGHAT and CDR2 is FQNNGV. V gave up 5 bases and J gave up 5 bases; unmatched junction bases: 8. The CDR3 DNA reads as TGTGCCAGCAGCCTGTTGGGGACAGGGGTAAATGAAAAACTGTTTTTT. Residues: CASSLLGTGVNEKLFF.

V gene TRBV7-2 combines with J gene TRBJ1-6, with 7 positions matching TRBD1. J was trimmed by 3 bases and V by 1 base; bases with no gene match: 6. The germline CDR1 and CDR2 sequences are SGHTA and FQGNSA. This CDR3 region has 17 residues. The CDR3 reads CASSLGRTGIYNSPLHF. The DNA for the CDR3 is TGTGCCAGCAGCTTAGGTAGGACAGGAATCTATAATTCACCCCTCCACTTT.

The rearrangement uses TRBV27 and TRBJ2-2; D is possibly TRBD2 (5 bases). Trimming took 2 bases from V and 7 from J, leaving 5 bases between them. CDR1 is MNHEY and CDR2 is SMNVEV in the germline V gene (reference sequence). This CDR3 is built from 12 residues. The CDR3 sequence is CASSLEGGELFF. For the CDR3, the DNA is TGTGCCAGCAGTTTAGAGGGCGGGGAGCTGTTTTTT.

This chain uses TRBV5-6 with TRBJ1-6; D perhaps matches TRBD1 (6 bases). CDR1 and CDR2 from the germline V gene are SGHDT and YYEEEE. The CDR3 is made up of 15 amino acids. V shed 3 bases and J shed 5 bases, with 12 bases lying between them. The CDR3 sequence: CASSSLGQNNSPLHF. In DNA, the CDR3 is TGTGCCAGCAGCTCTTTGGGACAAAATAATTCACCCCTCCACTTT.

The CDR3 loop reads CASSQESGSYEQYF. The CDR3 bases are TGTGCCAGCAGCCAAGAAAGCGGGAGCTACGAGCAGTACTTC. J is TRBJ2-7 and V is TRBV4-2, with TRBD2 matching over 8 bases. V trimming: 0 bases; J trimming: 3 bases; junction bases outside the gene matches: 1. CDR3 size: 14 residues. Germline V gene lookup returns CDR1 LGHNA and CDR2 YNFKEQ.

This chain links TRBV9 with TRBJ2-3; no clear D gene. Germline loops: CDR1 SGDLS, CDR2 YYNGEE. The CDR3 is 13 residues long. V gave up 0 bases and J gave up 4 bases, with 6 bases separating them. CDR3 in DNA: TGTGCCAGCAGCGTAGCTGCGCCAGATACGCAGTATTTT. This codes for CASSVAAPDTQYF.

The rearrangement uses TRBV18 and TRBJ1-1; D possibly corresponds to TRBD1 (6 bases). CDR1 is KGHSH and CDR2 is LQKENI in the germline V gene. Trimming cost V 4 bases and J 7 bases, with 13 bases left between them. The CDR3 is 13 residues long. The CDR3 DNA reads TGTGCCAGCTCACTTTATGACAGGCATGAAGCTTTCTTT. As protein: CASSLYDRHEAFF.